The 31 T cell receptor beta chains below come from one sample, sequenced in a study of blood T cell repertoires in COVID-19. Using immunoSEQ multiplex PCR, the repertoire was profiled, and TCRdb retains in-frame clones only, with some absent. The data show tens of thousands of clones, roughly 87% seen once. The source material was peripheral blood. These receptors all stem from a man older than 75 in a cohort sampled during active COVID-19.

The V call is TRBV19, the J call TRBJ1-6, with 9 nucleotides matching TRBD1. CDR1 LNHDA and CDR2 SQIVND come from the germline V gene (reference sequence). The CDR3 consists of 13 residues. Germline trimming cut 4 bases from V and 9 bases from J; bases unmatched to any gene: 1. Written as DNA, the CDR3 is TGTGCCAGTAGTACGACAGGGGGTTCACCCCTCCACTTT. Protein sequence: CASSTTGGSPLHF.

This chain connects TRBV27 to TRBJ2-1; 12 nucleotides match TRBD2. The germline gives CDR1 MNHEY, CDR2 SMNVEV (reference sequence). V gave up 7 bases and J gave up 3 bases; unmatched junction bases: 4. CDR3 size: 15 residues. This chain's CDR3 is CASMTSGGFYNEQFF. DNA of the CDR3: TGTGCCAGCATGACTAGCGGGGGTTTCTACAATGAGCAGTTCTTC.

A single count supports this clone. The CDR3 region is CASSSYRGRARETQYF. The CDR3 nucleotides read TGTGCCAGCAGCTCCTACAGGGGGCGGGCAAGGGAGACCCAGTACTTC. This chain joins TRBV5-4 and TRBJ2-5; 9 bases agree with TRBD1. This CDR3 is built from 16 residues. Germline trimming cut 3 bases from V and 5 bases from J; bases unmatched to any gene: 11. CDR1 and CDR2 (germline): SGHNT, YYREEE (reference sequence).

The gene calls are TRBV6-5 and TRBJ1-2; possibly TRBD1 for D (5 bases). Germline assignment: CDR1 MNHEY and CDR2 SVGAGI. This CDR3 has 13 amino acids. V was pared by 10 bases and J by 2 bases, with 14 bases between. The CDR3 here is CATTLGGNYGYTF. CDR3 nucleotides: TGTGCCACCACCCTTGGGGGGAACTATGGCTACACCTTC.

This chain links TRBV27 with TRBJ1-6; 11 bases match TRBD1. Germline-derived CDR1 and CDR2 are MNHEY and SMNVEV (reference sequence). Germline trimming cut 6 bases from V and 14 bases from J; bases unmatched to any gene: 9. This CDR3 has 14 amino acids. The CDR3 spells CASSRDRGFRALHF. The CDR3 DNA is TGTGCCAGCAGCCGGGACAGGGGGTTTCGGGCCCTCCACTTT.

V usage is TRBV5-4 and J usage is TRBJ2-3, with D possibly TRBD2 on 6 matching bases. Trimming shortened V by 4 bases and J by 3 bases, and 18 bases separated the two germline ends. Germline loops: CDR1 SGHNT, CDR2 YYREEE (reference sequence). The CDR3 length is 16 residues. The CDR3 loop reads CASSARLGLGTDTQYF. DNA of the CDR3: TGTGCCAGCAGCGCTAGACTGGGACTCGGTACAGATACGCAGTATTTT. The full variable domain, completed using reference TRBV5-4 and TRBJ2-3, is ETGVTQSPTHLIKTRGQQVTLRCSSQSGHNTVSWYQQALGQGPQFIFQYYREEENGRGNFPPRFSGLQFPNYSSELNVNALELDDSALYLCASSARLGLGTDTQYFGPGTRLTVL.

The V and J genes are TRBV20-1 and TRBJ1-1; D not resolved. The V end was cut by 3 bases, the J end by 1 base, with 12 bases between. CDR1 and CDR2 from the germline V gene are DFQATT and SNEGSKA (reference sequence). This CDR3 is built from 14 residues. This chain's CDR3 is CSASRPGENTEAFF. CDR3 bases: TGCAGTGCTAGTAGGCCCGGAGAGAACACTGAAGCTTTCTTT.

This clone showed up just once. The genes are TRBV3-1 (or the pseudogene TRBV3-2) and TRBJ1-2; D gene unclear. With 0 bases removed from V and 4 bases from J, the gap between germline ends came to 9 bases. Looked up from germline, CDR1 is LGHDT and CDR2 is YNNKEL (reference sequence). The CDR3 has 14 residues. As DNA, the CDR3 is TGTGCCAGCAGCCAAGATGGGAGGGCCTATGGCTACACCTTC. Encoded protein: CASSQDGRAYGYTF.

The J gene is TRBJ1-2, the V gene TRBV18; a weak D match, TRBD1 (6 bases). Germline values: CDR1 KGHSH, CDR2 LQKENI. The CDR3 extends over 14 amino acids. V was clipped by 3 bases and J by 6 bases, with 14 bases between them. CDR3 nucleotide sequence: TGTGCCAGCTCACCTCATCAGGGGTGGGATGGCTACACCTTC. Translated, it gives CASSPHQGWDGYTF.

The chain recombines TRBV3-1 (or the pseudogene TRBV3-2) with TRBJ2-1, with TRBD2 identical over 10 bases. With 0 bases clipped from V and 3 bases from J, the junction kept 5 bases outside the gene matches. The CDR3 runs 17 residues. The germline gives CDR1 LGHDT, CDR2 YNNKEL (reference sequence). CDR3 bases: TGTGCCAGCAGCCAAGATCTGGCTAGCGGGAGCTACAATGAGCAGTTCTTC. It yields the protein CASSQDLASGSYNEQFF.

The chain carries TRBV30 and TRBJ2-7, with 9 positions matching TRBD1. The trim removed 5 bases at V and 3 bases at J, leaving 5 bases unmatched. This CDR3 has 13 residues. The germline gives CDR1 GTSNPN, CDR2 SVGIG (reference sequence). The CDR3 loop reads CAWHMTGGYEQYF. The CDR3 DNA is TGTGCCTGGCATATGACAGGGGGCTACGAGCAGTACTTC.

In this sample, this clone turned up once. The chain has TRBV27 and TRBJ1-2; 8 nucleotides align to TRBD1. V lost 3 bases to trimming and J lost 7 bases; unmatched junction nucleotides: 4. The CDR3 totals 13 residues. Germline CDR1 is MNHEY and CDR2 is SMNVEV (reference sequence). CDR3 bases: TGTGCCAGCAGTTTCCAGGGGGCGGGTGGCTACACCTTC. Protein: CASSFQGAGGYTF.

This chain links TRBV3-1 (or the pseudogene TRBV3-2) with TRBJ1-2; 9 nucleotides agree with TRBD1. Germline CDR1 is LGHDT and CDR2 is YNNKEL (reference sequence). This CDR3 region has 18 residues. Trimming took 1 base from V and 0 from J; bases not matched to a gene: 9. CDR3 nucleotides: TGTGCCAGCAGCCAAGTGAGAACGGGACAGGGTTCTAACTATGGCTACACCTTC. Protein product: CASSQVRTGQGSNYGYTF.

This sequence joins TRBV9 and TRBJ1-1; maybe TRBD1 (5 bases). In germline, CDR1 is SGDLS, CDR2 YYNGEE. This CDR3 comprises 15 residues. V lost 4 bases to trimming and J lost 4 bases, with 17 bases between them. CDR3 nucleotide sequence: TGTGCCAGCAGCCCCCTTTCCCAGGGAGGCACTGAAGCTTTCTTT. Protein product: CASSPLSQGGTEAFF.

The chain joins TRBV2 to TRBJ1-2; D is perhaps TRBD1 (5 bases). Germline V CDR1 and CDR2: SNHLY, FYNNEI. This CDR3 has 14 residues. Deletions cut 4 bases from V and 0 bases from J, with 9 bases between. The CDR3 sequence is CASSVTDSNYGYTF. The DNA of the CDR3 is TGTGCCAGCAGTGTGACAGATTCTAACTATGGCTACACCTTC. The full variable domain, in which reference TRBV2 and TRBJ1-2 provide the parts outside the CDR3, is EPEVTQTPSHQVTQMGQEVILRCVPISNHLYFYWYRQILGQKVEFLVSFYNNEISEKSEIFDDQFSVERPDGSNFTLKIRSTKLEDSAMYFCASSVTDSNYGYTFGSGTRLTVV.

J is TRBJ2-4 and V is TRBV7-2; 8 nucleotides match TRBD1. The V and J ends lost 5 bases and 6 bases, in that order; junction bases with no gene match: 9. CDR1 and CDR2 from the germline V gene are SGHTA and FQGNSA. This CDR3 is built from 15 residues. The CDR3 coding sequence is TGTGCCAGCAGCCCCCAGGGGGCCCCGGTAAACATTCAGTACTTC. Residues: CASSPQGAPVNIQYF.

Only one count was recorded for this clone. Written as DNA, the CDR3 is TGTGCCAGCACGACTAGCGGGGGTAGCACCGGGGAGCTGTTTTTT. Residues: CASTTSGGSTGELFF. The chain combines TRBV6-5 with TRBJ2-2; TRBD2 aligns across 12 bases. CDR1 is MNHEY, CDR2 SVGAGI, per germline. The V gene end was trimmed by 7 bases and the J gene end by 4 bases; junction bases not matched to a gene: 4. There are 15 residues in the CDR3.

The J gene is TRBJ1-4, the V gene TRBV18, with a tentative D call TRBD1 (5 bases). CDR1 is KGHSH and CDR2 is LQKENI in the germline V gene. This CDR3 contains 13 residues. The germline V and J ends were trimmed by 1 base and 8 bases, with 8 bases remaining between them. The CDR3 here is CASSPQGPEKLFF. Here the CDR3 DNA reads TGTGCCAGCTCACCACAGGGGCCCGAAAAACTGTTTTTT.

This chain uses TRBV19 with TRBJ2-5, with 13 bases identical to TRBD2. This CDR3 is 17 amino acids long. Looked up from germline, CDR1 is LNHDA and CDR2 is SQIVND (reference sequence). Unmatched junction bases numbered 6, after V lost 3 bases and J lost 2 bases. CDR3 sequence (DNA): TGTGCCAGTAGTATCACTAGCGGGAGGGCCCGTCAAGAGACCCAGTACTTC. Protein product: CASSITSGRARQETQYF. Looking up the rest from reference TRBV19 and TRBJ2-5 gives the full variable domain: DGGITQSPKYLFRKEGQNVTLSCEQNLNHDAMYWYRQDPGQGLRLIYYSQIVNDFQKGDIAEGYSVSREKKESFPLTVTSAQKNPTAFYLCASSITSGRARQETQYFGPGTRLLVL.

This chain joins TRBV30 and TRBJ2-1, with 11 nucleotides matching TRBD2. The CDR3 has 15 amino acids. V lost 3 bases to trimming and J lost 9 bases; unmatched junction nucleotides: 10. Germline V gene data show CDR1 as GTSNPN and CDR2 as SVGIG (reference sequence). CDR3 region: CAWSHTSGRFSEQFF. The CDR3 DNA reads TGTGCCTGGAGCCACACTAGCGGGAGATTTAGTGAGCAGTTCTTC. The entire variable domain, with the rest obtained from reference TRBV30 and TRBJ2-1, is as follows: SQTIHQWPATLVQPVGSPLSLECTVEGTSNPNLYWYRQAAGRGLQLLFYSVGIGQISSEVPQNLSASRPQDRQFILSSKKLLLSDSGFYLCAWSHTSGRFSEQFFGPGTRLTVL.

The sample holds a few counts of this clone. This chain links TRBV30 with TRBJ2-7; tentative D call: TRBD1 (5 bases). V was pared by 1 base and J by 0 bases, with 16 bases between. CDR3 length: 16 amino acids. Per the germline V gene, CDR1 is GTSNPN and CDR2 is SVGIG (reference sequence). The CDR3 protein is CAWSEGHVGSSYEQYF. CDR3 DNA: TGTGCCTGGAGTGAGGGGCATGTTGGTAGCTCCTACGAGCAGTACTTC.

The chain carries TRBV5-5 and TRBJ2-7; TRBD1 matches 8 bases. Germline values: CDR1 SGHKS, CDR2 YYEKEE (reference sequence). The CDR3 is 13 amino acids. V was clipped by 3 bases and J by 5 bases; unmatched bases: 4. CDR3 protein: CASSSRQGNEQYF. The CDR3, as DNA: TGTGCCAGCAGCTCCCGACAGGGGAACGAGCAGTACTTC.

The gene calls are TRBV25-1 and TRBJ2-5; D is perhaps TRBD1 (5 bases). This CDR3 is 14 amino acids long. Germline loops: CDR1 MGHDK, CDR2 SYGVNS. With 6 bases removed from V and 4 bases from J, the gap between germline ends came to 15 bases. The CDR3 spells CASRFGHTGETQYF. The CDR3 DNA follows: TGTGCCAGCAGATTCGGCCACACAGGAGAGACCCAGTACTTC.

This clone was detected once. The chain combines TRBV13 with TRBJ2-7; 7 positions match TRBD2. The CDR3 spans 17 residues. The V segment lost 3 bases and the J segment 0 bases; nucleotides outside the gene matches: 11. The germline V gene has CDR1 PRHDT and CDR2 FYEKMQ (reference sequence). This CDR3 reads CASSLSPSGQGSYEQYF. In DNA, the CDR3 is TGTGCCAGCAGCTTGTCGCCTAGCGGCCAAGGCTCCTACGAGCAGTACTTC.

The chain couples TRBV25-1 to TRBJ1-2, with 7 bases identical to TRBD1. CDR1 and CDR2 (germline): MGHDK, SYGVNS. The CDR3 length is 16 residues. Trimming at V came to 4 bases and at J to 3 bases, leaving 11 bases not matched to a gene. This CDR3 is CASSARYRDRDYGYTF. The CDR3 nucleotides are TGTGCCAGCAGTGCAAGATACCGGGACAGAGACTATGGCTACACCTTC.

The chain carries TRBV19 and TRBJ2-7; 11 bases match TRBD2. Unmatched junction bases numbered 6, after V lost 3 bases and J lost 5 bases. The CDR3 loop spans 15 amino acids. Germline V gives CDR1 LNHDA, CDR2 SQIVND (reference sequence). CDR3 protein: CASSMTSGIRDEQYF. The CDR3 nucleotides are TGTGCCAGTAGTATGACTAGCGGGATTCGGGACGAGCAGTACTTC. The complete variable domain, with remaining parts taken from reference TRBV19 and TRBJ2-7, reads DGGITQSPKYLFRKEGQNVTLSCEQNLNHDAMYWYRQDPGQGLRLIYYSQIVNDFQKGDIAEGYSVSREKKESFPLTVTSAQKNPTAFYLCASSMTSGIRDEQYFGPGTRLTVT.

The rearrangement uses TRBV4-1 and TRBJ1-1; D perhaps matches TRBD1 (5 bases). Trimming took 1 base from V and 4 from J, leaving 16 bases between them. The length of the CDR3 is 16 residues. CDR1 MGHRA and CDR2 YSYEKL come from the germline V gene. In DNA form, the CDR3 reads TGCGCCAGCAGCCAAGCTTTACCGGGGGTCGGCACTGAAGCTTTCTTT. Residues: CASSQALPGVGTEAFF.

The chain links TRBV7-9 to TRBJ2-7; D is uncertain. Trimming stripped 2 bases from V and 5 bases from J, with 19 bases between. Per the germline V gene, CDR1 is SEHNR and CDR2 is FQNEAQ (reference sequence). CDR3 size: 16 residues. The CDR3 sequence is CASSLNEPRKIDEQYF. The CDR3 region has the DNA TGTGCCAGCAGCTTAAACGAGCCTAGAAAAATAGACGAGCAGTACTTC.

The CDR3 DNA reads TGTGCCAGCAGCCCTCCGGGACAGGGGGCGGAATTATACTTC. This gives the protein CASSPPGQGAELYF. J is TRBJ2-7 and V is TRBV3-1 (or the pseudogene TRBV3-2), with 12 positions matching TRBD1. The CDR3 spans 14 residues. The germline gives CDR1 LGHDT, CDR2 YNNKEL (reference sequence). The junction had 11 bases not matched to a gene; V was cut back by 4 bases and J by 13 bases.

The chain's CDR3 is CASRGDSSYNEQFF. In DNA, the CDR3 is TGTGCCAGCCGCGGGGATAGTTCATACAATGAGCAGTTCTTC. The V call is TRBV25-1, the J call TRBJ2-1, with D perhaps TRBD2 (6 bases). CDR3 size: 14 residues. Trimming took 8 bases from V and 4 from J, leaving 15 bases between them. Germline CDR1 reads MGHDK; CDR2 reads SYGVNS.

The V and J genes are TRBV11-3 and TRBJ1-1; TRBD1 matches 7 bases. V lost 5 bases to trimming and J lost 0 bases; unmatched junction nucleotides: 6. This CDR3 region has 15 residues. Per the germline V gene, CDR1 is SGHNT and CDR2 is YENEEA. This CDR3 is CASSQTGTVNTEAFF. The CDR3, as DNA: TGTGCCAGCAGCCAGACCGGGACAGTGAACACTGAAGCTTTCTTT.